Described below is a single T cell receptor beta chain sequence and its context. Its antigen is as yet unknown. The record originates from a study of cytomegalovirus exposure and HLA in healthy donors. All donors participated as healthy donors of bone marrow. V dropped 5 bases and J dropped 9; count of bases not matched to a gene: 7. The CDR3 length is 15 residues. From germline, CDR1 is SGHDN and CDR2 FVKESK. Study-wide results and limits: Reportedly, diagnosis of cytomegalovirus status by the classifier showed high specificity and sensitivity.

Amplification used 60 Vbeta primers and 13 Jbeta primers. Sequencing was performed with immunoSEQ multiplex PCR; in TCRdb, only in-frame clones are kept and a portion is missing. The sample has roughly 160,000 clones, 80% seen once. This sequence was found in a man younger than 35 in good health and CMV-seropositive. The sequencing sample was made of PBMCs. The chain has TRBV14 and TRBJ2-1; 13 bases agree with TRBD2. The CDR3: CASSVGLAGVSEQFF. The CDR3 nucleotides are TGTGCCAGCAGCGTAGGACTAGCGGGAGTTAGTGAGCAGTTCTTC. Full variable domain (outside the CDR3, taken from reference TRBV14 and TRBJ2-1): EAGVTQFPSHSVIEKGQTVTLRCDPISGHDNLYWYRRVMGKEIKFLLHFVKESKQDESGMPNNRFLAERTGGTYSTLKVQPAELEDSGVYFCASSVGLAGVSEQFFGPGTRLTVL.